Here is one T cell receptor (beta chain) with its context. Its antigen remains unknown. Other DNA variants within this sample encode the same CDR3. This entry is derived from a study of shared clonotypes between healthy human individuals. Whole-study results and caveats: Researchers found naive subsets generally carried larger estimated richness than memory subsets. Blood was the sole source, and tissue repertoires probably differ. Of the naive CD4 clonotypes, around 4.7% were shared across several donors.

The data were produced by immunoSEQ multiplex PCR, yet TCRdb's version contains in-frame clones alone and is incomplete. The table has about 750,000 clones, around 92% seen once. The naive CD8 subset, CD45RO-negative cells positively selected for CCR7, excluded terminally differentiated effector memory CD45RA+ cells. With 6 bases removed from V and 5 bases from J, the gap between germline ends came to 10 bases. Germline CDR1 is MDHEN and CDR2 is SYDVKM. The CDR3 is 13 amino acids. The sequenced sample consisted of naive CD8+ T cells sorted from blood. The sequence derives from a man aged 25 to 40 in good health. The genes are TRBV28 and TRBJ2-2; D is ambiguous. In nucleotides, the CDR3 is TGTGCCAGCAGCCTTTTCGGGACCGGGGAGCTGTTTTTT. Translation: CASSLFGTGELFF.